This entry is about one T cell receptor (beta chain). The sample originates from a study of OX40 agonist ivuxolimab in advanced cancers. This CDR3 has 15 residues. The V end was cut by 8 bases, the J end by 8 bases, with 22 bases between. The germline gives CDR1 MDHEN, CDR2 SYDVKM. Profiling relied on immunoSEQ multiplex PCR, and the TCRdb table lists in-frame clones only, not all of them. Altogether about 83,000 clones are present, less than 95% being singletons, with the ten largest covering roughly 8.9%. Autoimmune disease history or systemic immunosuppression barred patients. The TCR originated in an adult with an advanced solid tumor such as melanoma, head and neck, liver or kidney cancer. Source: CD4+ or CD8+ T cells sorted from blood, taken in a trial of the OX40 agonist ivuxolimab. The chain links TRBV28 to TRBJ1-5, with D hard to call. The CDR3 DNA follows: TGTGCCAGCGAACTTAGAGCAGAGGCGCGGAAGCCCCAGCATTTT. Its protein is CASELRAEARKPQHF.